These T cell receptor beta chains were read from a single sample in a study of cytomegalovirus exposure and HLA in healthy donors. The method was immunoSEQ multiplex PCR; TCRdb's version includes in-frame clones alone and lacks a portion of them. The sample has some 150,000 clones, 70% to 80% seen once. Source material: PBMCs. These receptors all come from a male donor in good health and CMV-seronegative. Each CDR3 is given with its conserved first and last residue. A D gene is named only where the DNA matches it firmly. Not every row has a clone size; where given, it reads once, few, many or a size class.

>TRBJ2-5|TRBV10-3|.|.
TGTGCCATCAGTGACAGGCAAGAGACCCAGTACTTC
CAISDRQETQYF
>TRBJ2-1|TRBV5-1|.|.
TGCGCCAGCAGCTTGGCACCCCGATTAGCCGGTGGTGAGCAGTTCTTC
CASSLAPRLAGGEQFF
>TRBJ2-5|TRBV19|.|.
TGTGCCAGTAGCGAAGTAGACCAAGAGACCCAGTACTTC
CASSEVDQETQYF
>TRBJ2-3|TRBV28|TRBD2|.
TGTGCCAGCAGTGCCTTTCTTGCCGGGACTAGCGGATATAATACGCAGTATTTT
CASSAFLAGTSGYNTQYF
>TRBJ2-7|TRBV7-9|.|.
TGTGCCAGCAGCTTACAGGGGTTTGGCGAGCAGTACTTC
CASSLQGFGEQYF
>TRBJ1-5|TRBV9|.|.
TGTGCCAGCAGCCCAGGGGTAGGGGGGGGCAATCAGCCCCAGCATTTT
CASSPGVGGGNQPQHF
>TRBJ1-2|TRBV27|.|.
TGTGCCAGCGGCCGGTCCGGGGTATATGGCTACACCTTC
CASGRSGVYGYTF
>TRBJ2-1|TRBV6-4|.|.
TGTGCCAGCAGTGACCCCGCGGCACTAGCCCCTAGCTCCTACAATGAGCAGTTCTTC
CASSDPAALAPSSYNEQFF
>TRBJ2-2|TRBV4-1|TRBD2|few
TGCGCCAGCAGCCCCCGTAGCGGGGGCTCGAACACCGGGGAGCTGTTTTTT
CASSPRSGGSNTGELFF
>TRBJ1-2|TRBV18|.|.
TGTGCCAGCTCAGTCGAGGAGGGACGATATGGCTACACCTTC
CASSVEEGRYGYTF
>TRBJ1-1|TRBV25-1|.|.
TGTGCCAGCAGTGAATCCCCCTCTGACAGCTTGGGGGCTTTCTTT
CASSESPSDSLGAFF
>TRBJ1-6|TRBV6-1|.|.
TGTGCCAGCGCCACAGGGAGTTTAGGCAGGTCACCCCTCCACTTT
CASATGSLGRSPLHF
>TRBJ1-1|TRBV28|.|.
TGTGCCAGCAGTTTATCGGCAGTACTGGAGACTGAAGCTTTCTTT
CASSLSAVLETEAFF
>TRBJ2-7|TRBV29-1|TRBD2|.
TGCAGCTTCACCGGGACTAGCGAGACCTACGAGCAGTACTTC
CSFTGTSETYEQYF
>TRBJ2-1|TRBV19|.|.
TGTGCCAGTAAAGTGTCGGGGAGCTCCTACAATGAGCAGTTCTTC
CASKVSGSSYNEQFF
>TRBJ1-1|TRBV2|.|.
TGTGCCAGCAGTGAAGGTCTTAGGGGTACTGAAGCTTTCTTT
CASSEGLRGTEAFF
>TRBJ2-7|TRBV15|TRBD1|few
TGTGCCACCTCCGAGGGACAGGGCCCCTACGAGCAGTACTTC
CATSEGQGPYEQYF
>TRBJ1-2|TRBV7-9|.|.
TGTGCCAGCAGCTTGACACCGGTCGTGGGCGGCTACACCTTC
CASSLTPVVGGYTF
>TRBJ1-1|TRBV15|.|.
TGTGCCACCAGCAGGGGGTCAGCGGGGAACCCTGAAGCTTTCTTT
CATSRGSAGNPEAFF
>TRBJ2-5|TRBV10-2|.|.
TGCGCCAGCAAAGGACAGCCTCAAGAGACCCAGTACTTC
CASKGQPQETQYF
>TRBJ2-5|TRBV15|.|.
TGTGCCACCAGCAGAGGGGGCTTGGAGACCCAGTACTTC
CATSRGGLETQYF
>TRBJ2-3|TRBV7-2|TRBD2|.
TGTGCCAGCAGCTTACTAGCGGGGGGACTATCAGATACGCAGTATTTT
CASSLLAGGLSDTQYF
>TRBJ2-1|TRBV4-3|.|.
TGCGCCAGCAGCCAAGATAGGCAGGGCAATGAGCAGTTCTTC
CASSQDRQGNEQFF
>TRBJ2-3|TRBV7-6|.|.
TGTGCCAGCAGCTTAGCGGTCCAGGGATCAGATACGCAGTATTTT
CASSLAVQGSDTQYF
>TRBJ1-1|TRBV7-3|.|.
TGTGCCAGCAGCACAGGGTCATGGACTGAAGCTTTCTTT
CASSTGSWTEAFF
>TRBJ1-5|TRBV28|.|.
TGTGCCAGCAGTTTGGGGGCGAATCAGCCCCAGCATTTT
CASSLGANQPQHF
>TRBJ2-5|TRBV11-2|TRBD2|.
TGTGCCAGCAGCCCAGTTTCGCGGGGGGGTTGGGAGACCCAGTACTTC
CASSPVSRGGWETQYF
>TRBJ2-7|TRBV7-2|TRBD2|.
TGTGCCAGCAGCTTATTAGGAGGGGAGGGGTACGAGCAGTACTTC
CASSLLGGEGYEQYF
>TRBJ1-5|TRBV7-2|.|.
TGTGCCAGCAGCTTAATCGCGGGGGCTTTAAGGCAGCCCCAGCATTTT
CASSLIAGALRQPQHF
>TRBJ2-7|TRBV6-4|.|.
TGTGCCAGCAGTGACTCGACCAGGGGCCCTTGTAGCTCCTACGAGCAGTACTTC
CASSDSTRGPCSSYEQYF
>TRBJ1-4|TRBV27|.|.
TGTGCCAGCAGTTTATCAACAACTAATAAAAAACTGTTTTTT
CASSLSTTNKKLFF
>TRBJ1-1|TRBV4-2|.|few
TGTGCCAGCAGCCAAGATGGAAGGGGGGGCTCCACTGAAGCTTTCTTT
CASSQDGRGGSTEAFF
>TRBJ2-2|TRBV6-6|TRBD1|few
TGTGCCAGTAAGACAGGGGTGAGCACCGGGGAGCTGTTTTTT
CASKTGVSTGELFF
>TRBJ2-7|TRBV7-3|.|.
TGTGCCAGCAGCTTACACAGGGACGGCGAGCAGTACTTC
CASSLHRDGEQYF
>TRBJ1-2|TRBV20-1|TRBD1|.
TGCAGTGCCCCAGGGACAGGGGGCTACACCTTC
CSAPGTGGYTF
>TRBJ1-1|TRBV7-2|TRBD1|.
TGTGCCAGCAGCACCTCAGGGGGCGGCACTGAAGCTTTCTTT
CASSTSGGGTEAFF
>TRBJ2-7|TRBV5-1|.|.
TGCGCCAGCAGTCGGACAGACAACTCCTACGAGCAGTACTTC
CASSRTDNSYEQYF
>TRBJ2-5|TRBV13|TRBD2|.
TGTGCCAGCAGCTTAGGGGGACTAGCGGGGGTCCCAATACTCCAAGAGACCCAGTACTTC
CASSLGGLAGVPILQETQYF
>TRBJ1-5|TRBV18|.|few
TGTGCCAGCTCACCAGGGGCAGATCAGCCCCAGCATTTT
CASSPGADQPQHF